This T cell receptor beta chain appears in the sequencing data of a study of blood T cell repertoires in COVID-19. Individuals drawn from 24 US areas were about 18 to 89 years old. Method: immunoSEQ multiplex PCR; TCRdb's copy keeps in-frame clones and lacks some. The sample lists fewer than 300,000 clones, around 89% occurring once. Looked up from germline, CDR1 is SGHDT and CDR2 is YYEEEE. This CDR3 is 15 amino acids long. V gave up 1 base and J gave up 2 bases, with 12 bases separating them. This TCR was sampled from a man aged 40-49 years who had recovered from COVID-19. The sequenced sample was PBMCs or T cells enriched from blood (not recorded which). The genes are TRBV5-6 and TRBJ1-1; possibly TRBD1 for D (5 bases). As DNA, the CDR3 is TGTGCCAGCAGCTTGAGTTCCGGGGGTAACACTGAAGCTTTCTTT. It yields the protein CASSLSSGGNTEAFF.